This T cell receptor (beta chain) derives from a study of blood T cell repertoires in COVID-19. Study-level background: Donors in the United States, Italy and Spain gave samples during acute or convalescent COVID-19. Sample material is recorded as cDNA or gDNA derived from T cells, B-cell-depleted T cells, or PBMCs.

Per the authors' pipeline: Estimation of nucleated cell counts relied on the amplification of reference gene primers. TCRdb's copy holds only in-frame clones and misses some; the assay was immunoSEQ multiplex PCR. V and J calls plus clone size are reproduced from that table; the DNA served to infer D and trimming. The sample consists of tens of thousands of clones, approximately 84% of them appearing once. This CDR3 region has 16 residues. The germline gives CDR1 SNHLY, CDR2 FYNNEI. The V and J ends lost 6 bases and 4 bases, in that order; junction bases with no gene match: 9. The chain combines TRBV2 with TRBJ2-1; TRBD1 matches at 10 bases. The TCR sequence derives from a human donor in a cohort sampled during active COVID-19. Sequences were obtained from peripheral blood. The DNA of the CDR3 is TGTGCCAGCAGGGACAGGGGGGCAGGTTCGTACAATGAGCAGTTCTTC. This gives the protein CASRDRGAGSYNEQFF.